These 12 T cell receptor beta chains originate from one sample sequenced in a study of early T cells in non-severe SARS-CoV-2 infection. TCRdb used MiXCR to reprocess the 5' RACE reads, holding one entry per CDR3 protein. This sample has 56,000 or so distinct CDR3 sequences, with roughly 16% found just once. Sequencing used whole blood, obtained at baseline. The receptors were sampled from an adult who was a healthcare worker with PCR-confirmed SARS-CoV-2 infection or an uninfected control (not recorded which).

This clonotype appeared a few times. CDR3 protein: CSARVSGSSYEQYF. The CDR3 DNA reads TGCAGTGCTAGGGTTAGCGGGAGCTCCTACGAGCAGTACTTC. This chain joins TRBV20-1 and TRBJ2-7; 9 bases fit TRBD2. Losses at the gene ends were 3 bases for V and 0 bases for J; bases not matched to a gene: 3. The germline gives CDR1 DFQATT, CDR2 SNEGSKA (reference sequence). The CDR3 covers 14 residues.

Many counts were recorded for this clonotype. This rearrangement joins TRBV6-6 to TRBJ1-2; tentatively, D is TRBD1 (6 bases). Germline V gives CDR1 MNHNY, CDR2 SVGAGI (reference sequence). The V gene lost 6 bases and the J gene lost 3 bases, with 11 bases spanning the gap. The CDR3 consists of 13 residues. The CDR3 spells CASSRRGDYGYTF. The CDR3 bases are TGTGCCAGCAGCCGAAGGGGGGACTATGGCTACACCTTC.

The V and J genes are TRBV30 and TRBJ2-7; D is possibly TRBD1 or TRBD2 (6 bases each). The germline gives CDR1 GTSNPN, CDR2 SVGIG (reference sequence). The CDR3 spans 14 residues. The V gene lost 3 bases and the J gene lost 4 bases, with 16 bases spanning the gap. The CDR3 nucleotides read TGTGCCTGGAGAAAGATGGGGGGCCGATACGAGCAGTACTTC. Translation: CAWRKMGGRYEQYF. The variable domain in full, with the rest retrieved from reference TRBV30 and TRBJ2-7, is SQTIHQWPATLVQPVGSPLSLECTVEGTSNPNLYWYRQAAGRGLQLLFYSVGIGQISSEVPQNLSASRPQDRQFILSSKKLLLSDSGFYLCAWRKMGGRYEQYFGPGTRLTVT.

This clonotype was seen only a few times. The gene calls are TRBV7-2 and TRBJ2-4; 7 bases fit TRBD1. V gave up 5 bases and J gave up 2 bases; unmatched junction bases: 3. The V gene's germline CDR1 is SGHTA and CDR2 FQGNSA. The CDR3 loop spans 14 amino acids. The chain's CDR3 is CASSKGQTKNIQYF. The CDR3 nucleotides are TGTGCCAGCAGCAAGGGACAGACCAAAAACATTCAGTACTTC.

This clonotype was recorded at least ten times. The V and J genes are TRBV5-5 and TRBJ1-1; D is perhaps TRBD1 (6 bases). The germline gives CDR1 SGHKS, CDR2 YYEKEE (reference sequence). The V end was cut by 5 bases, the J end by 5 bases, with 16 bases between. The CDR3 loop spans 14 amino acids. The CDR3 region is CASRDGGARTEAFF. The CDR3 DNA reads as TGTGCCAGCAGAGATGGGGGGGCGAGGACTGAAGCTTTCTTT.

CDR3 DNA sequence: TGTGCCAGCAGCTCTAGCGGGAGGGCCGATGAGCAGTTCTTC. It codes for CASSSSGRADEQFF. V usage is TRBV5-4 and J usage is TRBJ2-1; TRBD2 agrees at 12 bases. From germline, CDR1 is SGHNT and CDR2 YYREEE (reference sequence). The length of the CDR3 is 14 residues. With V trimmed by 3 bases and J by 8 bases, 3 bases remained unmatched.

The sample holds a few counts of this clonotype. This chain links TRBV18 with TRBJ2-1, with D possibly being TRBD1 (5 bases). There are 16 residues in the CDR3. Between the trimmed V and J ends, which lost 0 bases and 3 bases, there was a span of 12 bases. Germline values: CDR1 KGHSH, CDR2 LQKENI. The CDR3 sequence: CASSPPGVLGYNEQFF. The DNA of the CDR3 is TGTGCCAGCTCACCACCAGGGGTTTTGGGCTACAATGAGCAGTTCTTC.

The chain has TRBV20-1 and TRBJ2-4, with D unclear. V lost 3 bases to trimming and J lost 4 bases, with 13 bases between them. From germline, CDR1 is DFQATT and CDR2 SNEGSKA (reference sequence). The CDR3 has 14 residues. CDR3 loop: CSASPAGVKNIQYF. Written as DNA, the CDR3 is TGCAGTGCTAGCCCTGCTGGGGTAAAAAACATTCAGTACTTC.

There are a few counts of this clonotype. In DNA, the CDR3 is TGTGCCAGCAGTTCCCCTAGTAGGGCCCAAGGTGAGCAGTTCTTC. Translating gives CASSSPSRAQGEQFF. This rearrangement joins TRBV28 to TRBJ2-1, with D uncertain. Germline CDR1 is MDHEN and CDR2 is SYDVKM. This CDR3 is 15 amino acids long. The ends were cut back, 4 bases at V and 9 bases at J, with 19 bases in the middle.

This clonotype came up a few times. This chain connects TRBV6-1 to TRBJ1-2; D is unresolved. The CDR3 runs to 14 residues. Germline V gene sequence: CDR1 MNHNS, CDR2 SASEGT. The ends were cut back, 7 bases at V and 8 bases at J, with 20 bases in the middle. The CDR3 protein is CASIPLSSVVGYTF. CDR3 DNA: TGTGCCAGCATCCCATTGAGTTCGGTAGTCGGCTACACCTTC.

This rearrangement joins TRBV12-3 or TRBV12-4 to TRBJ2-1; TRBD2 might be the D (6 bases). The V gene lost 1 base and the J gene lost 3 bases, with 7 bases spanning the gap. The CDR3 runs 14 residues. The CDR3 DNA follows: TGTGCCAGCAGTTTAGTCGGGGGCTACAATGAGCAGTTCTTC. Translating gives CASSLVGGYNEQFF.

This chain joins TRBV2 and TRBJ1-1, with unresolved D. Germline CDR1 SNHLY, CDR2 FYNNEI. V was cut by 4 bases and J by 7 bases, with 10 bases left in between. This CDR3 is 12 amino acids long. In nucleotides, the CDR3 is TGTGCCAGCAGTGGGAGGGCCTTTGAAGCTTTCTTT. This codes for CASSGRAFEAFF.